The clone carrying this TCR beta chain was observed many times. The antigen is not known. The sample comes from a study of CD8 T cells in ankylosing spondylitis. Study findings and constraints: Some motif variants were previously reported in reactive arthritis synovial fluid and blood. Reportedly, matched ankylosing spondylitis synovial fluid was significantly enriched for disease-linked clones. Seemingly distinctive of ankylosing spondylitis blood was a TCR beta motif formed by eight highly homologous variants. Within peripheral blood, clones linked to disease were CD8+ and relatively rare.

The CDR3 is 13 residues long. Germline assignment: CDR1 LNHDA and CDR2 SQIVND (reference sequence). V was cut by 8 bases and J by 4 bases, with 12 bases left in between. TCRdb analysed the 5' RACE reads with MiXCR anew, one entry per CDR3 protein. The repertoire holds roughly 69,000 distinct CDR3 sequences, with approximately 5% as singletons. The receptor was isolated from a male donor with ankylosing spondylitis or in good health (not recorded which). The genes are TRBV19 and TRBJ1-3; the D gene is possibly TRBD1 (6 bases). The sequenced sample was blood, either unsorted or a sorted T cell fraction (not recorded which). The CDR3 here is CASRQALGNTIYF. The CDR3 nucleotides read TGTGCCAGTCGACAGGCCCTCGGAAACACCATATATTTT.